This T cell receptor (beta chain) was sequenced for a study of blood T cell repertoires in COVID-19 (dated by TCRdb to 2019 to 2021). For context, the study as a whole: The collaborator samples originated in the United States, Italy and Spain and spanned the acute and convalescent phases of COVID-19. The material from the prospective study consisted of cDNA or gDNA derived from T cells, B-cell-depleted T cells, or PBMCs. Subjects who had been exposed to COVID-19, were actively infected with it, or had recovered from it provided the deeply sampled blood TCRbeta repertoires that made up the dataset. The repertoires were made available in a free public database intended to serve as a resource for research on the immune response to SARS-CoV-2. Samples were obtained from the ongoing ImmuneRACE study (first 160 participants) and from about 1,300 subjects provided by 6 global collaborators. Sample metadata almost always included a de-identified subject ID, COVID-19 status, age in years and sex. Where available, HLA class I and class II types were obtained from metadata supplied by the sample provider rather than from assay-based typing.

TCRbeta CDR3 regions were amplified from genomic DNA by means of the immunoSEQ Assay, a bias-controlled multiplex PCR. The authors' analysis ran thus. The number of nucleated cells in each sample was estimated by amplification of reference gene primers within the assay. Sequence reads were collapsed and filtered to measure the absolute abundance of every unique TCRbeta CDR3 rearrangement. For each sample, productive Simpson clonality was calculated as the square root of Simpson's diversity index across productive rearrangements. Imported from immuneACCESS, the table was reduced by TCRdb to in-frame sequences with V and J called. These copies leave out some clones; in studies compared against another copy, an unresolved V gene accounts for under half, and the cause of the remainder is not known. V and J calls and clone size are given by that table; D and trimming were obtained from the DNA. For this sample there are 210,000 or so clones; about four fifths appear just once. The top ten constitute around 4.6% of the sample.

Enrolling through a virtual design, the prospective study's participants ranged in age from roughly 18 to 95 years and lived across around 25 United States geographic areas. In the prospective study, participants were assigned to cohorts based on the clinical history participants reported in a screening survey and a study questionnaire. Exposed participants were defined as having been in contact with someone with a PCR-confirmed or clinician-diagnosed COVID-19 case within 2 weeks of study entry. In the prospective study, mobile phlebotomists collected whole blood, serum and a nasopharyngeal or oropharyngeal swab from each participant. Participants in the prospective study had the option to provide additional blood draws and questionnaires over a 2-month period. Before DNA extraction, prospective study blood samples were shipped either frozen or at room temperature. Inclusive of the bounding cysteine and phenylalanine, the CDR3 is 16 residues long. Of the read, only the CDR3 DNA is kept; its 48 bases are in frame from base 1. V is shortened by 5 bases, J by 6 bases, and the region joining them spans 22 bases. Looking up the germline V gene (reference sequence) yields CDR1 MNHEY and CDR2 SMNVEV.

A remark on this clone: Its antigen is unknown. Per-base quality was not reported, and no clone a single base away is much larger than it.

Overall results and qualifications from the work: How much clinical and demographic metadata was included differed by source and by participant, and the metadata was provided uncurated.

Input material: PBMCs or T cells enriched from blood (not recorded which). The chain is encoded by TRBV27 joined to TRBJ1-1; confidence is insufficient to name the D gene. The origin of this receptor is a woman in her fifties or sixties who had been exposed to COVID-19. The CDR3 amino acid sequence is: CASSPYAAWAVAEAFF. The sequenced DNA: TGTGCCAGCAGTCCTTATGCTGCCTGGGCAGTCGCTGAAGCTTTCTTT.